This T cell receptor beta chain derives from a study of Ad26.COV2.S vaccination and SARS-CoV-2 variants. Findings and limits, study-wide: The study found similar non-spike TCR breadth in vaccine and placebo recipients.

The germline CDR1 and CDR2 sequences are SEHNR and FQNEAQ (reference sequence). This CDR3 spans 16 amino acids. Trimming cost V 5 bases and J 5 bases, with 19 bases left between them. Details on this clone: Its antigen is unknown.

The repertoire was sequenced with immunoSEQ multiplex PCR; TCRdb's copy has only in-frame clones and lacks some. The sample has about 350,000 clones; approximately 86% are singletons. Indicated treatment: around 19 received Ad26.COV2.S at low or high dose, single or two shots; a few received placebo; per-sample allocation not given. Vaccine and placebo recipients were sampled on day 63 after the first injection. An 18-55-year-old adult in Boston served as donor. The specimen comprised peripheral blood, sampled in a trial of Ad26.COV2.S vaccine versus placebo. The clonotype originates from a person aged 18-65 years who received the Ad26.COV2.S COVID-19 vaccine or a placebo. The chain uses TRBV7-9 and TRBJ1-3; tentatively, D is TRBD1 (5 bases). CDR3 bases: TGTGCCAGCAGCCGCGGGGGGGACGAGAAAAGAAACACCATATATTTT. It is translated as CASSRGGDEKRNTIYF.